This is a list of T cell receptor beta chains from one sample in a study of T cells in Graves' hyperthyroidism and ophthalmopathy. TCRdb re-analysed the multiplex PCR reads in MiXCR, keeping a single row per CDR3 protein. Seen here are about 350,000 distinct CDR3 sequences, about 16% observed once, and the top ten hold about 21%. The sequenced sample consisted of blood. These receptors were obtained from a woman aged 55-70 years with Graves' ophthalmopathy. The CDR3 runs from the conserved cysteine through the conserved F or W. The order of the fields is CDR3 protein, V gene, J gene, clone size. A clone size is listed for some rows: how often the clone was seen (once, few, many), or a class if it is expanded.

CASRGGAGEGYEQYF	TRBV7-2	TRBJ2-7	once
CASSAVEFGYGYTF	TRBV6-1	TRBJ1-2	many
CANSGTGAGGQYF	TRBV5-1	TRBJ2-7	few
CACLLANSGANVLTF	TRBV30	TRBJ2-6	many
CASSDYWGVNTEAFF	TRBV6-1	TRBJ1-1	many
CASSSGAIYNEQFF	TRBV11-3	TRBJ2-1	.
CASAQGQEQYF	TRBV10-3	TRBJ2-7	many
CSASGSYNEQFF	TRBV20-1	TRBJ2-1	.
CASSELPGQETYEQYF	TRBV5-1	TRBJ2-7	.
CASSLAPGLYEQYF	TRBV7-2	TRBJ2-7	.
CSVEVGDSSYEQYF	TRBV29-1	TRBJ2-7	few
CASRADGNTEAFF	TRBV6-1	TRBJ1-1	many
CASSYSETSGRYYNEQFF	TRBV6-2/TRBV6-3	TRBJ2-1	many
CAWSENTGHRNQPQHF	TRBV30	TRBJ1-5	many
CASSSEGGRTYEQYF	TRBV7-9	TRBJ2-7	few
CASSLLRTSHRETQYF	TRBV28	TRBJ2-5	.
CASSYSVWESTHNEQFF	TRBV6-5	TRBJ2-1	many
CASSITSDQETQYF	TRBV19	TRBJ2-5	.
CASSLTGTLSYEQYF	TRBV28	TRBJ2-7	.
CASEGGASGKKGTGELFF	TRBV2	TRBJ2-2	few
CSASSWSSSEKLFF	TRBV20-1	TRBJ1-4	many
CAGSGGSTQNIQYF	TRBV9	TRBJ2-4	.
CASSPLRDRARNTEAFF	TRBV7-9	TRBJ1-1	many
CSALAPYEQYF	TRBV20-1	TRBJ2-7	.
CASGFRENEQYF	TRBV10-1	TRBJ2-7	.
CASSYTSGGYNEQFF	TRBV6-1	TRBJ2-1	many
CASTMTGNQPQHF	TRBV10-2	TRBJ1-5	few
CSSQRSRETQYF	TRBV20-1	TRBJ2-5	few
CATSAYRGIAGAKSTDTQYF	TRBV24-1	TRBJ2-3	many
CSTILLDTQYF	TRBV29-1	TRBJ2-3	.
CATSKTGGSNEKLFF	TRBV15	TRBJ1-4	many
CASSHPLATGDEQFF	TRBV12-3/TRBV12-4	TRBJ2-1	few
CASSFLRQGTNAGELFF	TRBV7-9	TRBJ2-2	few
CASSERVLSNEQFF	TRBV2	TRBJ2-1	many
CASSGTGGGGYGYTF	TRBV28	TRBJ1-2	many
CSARGETNSYEQYF	TRBV20-1	TRBJ2-7	.
CASSIGGVLPQHF	TRBV19	TRBJ1-5	many
CASSLLRPGMNTEAFF	TRBV11-2	TRBJ1-1	many
CATSISGRPYNEQFF	TRBV24-1	TRBJ2-1	many
CASRVGTSGSGADTQYF	TRBV12-3/TRBV12-4	TRBJ2-3	.
CSVGGRDSHSGNTIYF	TRBV29-1	TRBJ1-3	.
CASSQGPGTGQNIQYF	TRBV4-1	TRBJ2-4	few
CASTVPPKETQYF	TRBV2	TRBJ2-5	.
CASSLVGTGWGTDTQYF	TRBV28	TRBJ2-3	many
CASSLGAITDTQYF	TRBV5-1	TRBJ2-3	few
CASSTTDTQYF	TRBV2	TRBJ2-3	many
CASSLMGGGTFEAFF	TRBV4-2	TRBJ1-1	.
CATSDLRLGKETQHF	TRBV24-1	TRBJ2-5	.
CASSPTSQETQYF	TRBV13	TRBJ2-5	many
CASRDASGSNNEQFF	TRBV28	TRBJ2-1	many
CASPTAGEGSDEQYF	TRBV12-3/TRBV12-4	TRBJ2-7	many
CSARLGGANSPLHF	TRBV20-1	TRBJ1-6	.
CASSLRTPVRKNEQFF	TRBV13	TRBJ2-1	many
CASSERVSGGDSADQPQHF	TRBV2	TRBJ1-5	many
CASSLRAGANVLTF	TRBV28	TRBJ2-6	many